These 12 T cell receptor beta chains were all obtained from the same sample, sequenced in a study of circulating CD8 cells and anti-PD-1 response in melanoma. Four subsets defined by PD-1 and/or TIGIT were sorted from live CD3+CD8+TCRalphabeta+ cells. Using approximately 15 ng of total RNA, TCR libraries were made with the QIAseq Immune Repertoire TCR panel. TCRdb analysed the reads with MiXCR anew, one entry per CDR3 protein. The table has 220 or so distinct CDR3 sequences, roughly 8.5% seen once; the top ten hold 22%. Sequenced here: CD8+ T cells from PBMCs, sampled at baseline or after one month of anti-PD-1 therapy (not recorded which). The source is a human donor with melanoma.

This clonotype counts as medium-sized. The CDR3 DNA follows: TGTGCCACCCAGGAGGGGCCTAACGGGGAGCTGTTTTTT. This codes for CATQEGPNGELFF. The chain has TRBV6-5 and TRBJ2-2; tentative D call: TRBD2 (6 bases). V lost 10 bases to trimming and J lost 7 bases, with 16 bases between them. This CDR3 contains 13 residues. Looked up from germline, CDR1 is MNHEY and CDR2 is SVGAGI.

This clonotype was recorded a few times. The rearrangement links TRBV6-2 or TRBV6-3 to TRBJ1-5, with D possibly matching TRBD1 (5 bases). CDR3 length equals 19 residues. Per the germline V gene, CDR1 is MNHEY and CDR2 is SVGEGT. V was shortened by 0 bases and J by 0 bases, with 18 bases between the two germline ends. CDR3 residues: CASSYSAGPSRYSNQPQHF. As DNA, the CDR3 is TGTGCCAGCAGTTACTCCGCAGGGCCCTCAAGATATAGCAATCAGCCCCAGCATTTT.

By share, this clonotype counts as medium-sized. This rearrangement joins TRBV20-1 to TRBJ2-7, with TRBD2 identical over 10 bases. V dropped 6 bases and J dropped 2; count of bases not matched to a gene: 16. CDR3 length equals 17 residues. Germline values: CDR1 DFQATT, CDR2 SNEGSKA (reference sequence). For the CDR3, the DNA is TGCAGTGCCCCCCCCTCGGAAGCGGGGGGGCTCCCCTACGAGCAGTACTTC. Translating it yields CSAPPSEAGGLPYEQYF.

By frequency in the sample, this clonotype is large. The chain couples TRBV4-3 to TRBJ2-6; possible D gene TRBD1, 6 bases. Germline values: CDR1 LGHNA, CDR2 YSLEER. The CDR3 has 16 amino acids. V was clipped by 0 bases and J by 4 bases, with 10 bases between them. In DNA, the CDR3 is TGCGCCAGCAGCCAAGAACAGGGAACCGGGGCCAACGTCCTGACTTTC. This gives the protein CASSQEQGTGANVLTF.

This clonotype ranks as large. The chain recombines TRBV7-3 with TRBJ2-1; D is undetermined. This CDR3 has 15 amino acids. The V and J ends lost 2 bases and 0 bases respectively, with 8 bases between them. CDR1 and CDR2 (germline): SGHTA, FQGTGA. The DNA of the CDR3 is TGTGCCAGCAGCTTAGGCCCTAGCTCCTACAATGAGCAGTTCTTC. It yields the protein CASSLGPSSYNEQFF. The full variable domain, with the rest looked up from reference TRBV7-3 and TRBJ2-1, is GAGVSQTPSNKVTEKGKYVELRCDPISGHTALYWYRQSLGQGPEFLIYFQGTGAADDSGLPNDRFFAVRPEGSVSTLKIQRTERGDSAVYLCASSLGPSSYNEQFFGPGTRLTVL.

This clonotype rates as hyperexpanded. The rearrangement joins TRBV28 to TRBJ2-3; the D gene is possibly TRBD1 (5 bases). Per germline, CDR1 MDHEN and CDR2 SYDVKM. This CDR3 is 14 amino acids long. V gave up 3 bases and J gave up 3 bases, with 10 bases separating them. The CDR3: CASSFLSGTDTQYF. The CDR3 DNA follows: TGTGCCAGCAGTTTTTTATCAGGGACAGATACGCAGTATTTT.

This clonotype qualifies as hyperexpanded. This chain connects TRBV27 to TRBJ1-2, with D perhaps matching TRBD1 (6 bases). V lost 3 bases to trimming and J lost 2 bases, with 10 bases between them. Germline CDR1 is MNHEY and CDR2 is SMNVEV (reference sequence). This CDR3 has 14 amino acids. The CDR3 DNA reads as TGTGCCAGCAGTTTTCTGGGGGCAAACTATGGCTACACCTTC. Amino acid sequence: CASSFLGANYGYTF.

Relative to its sample, this clonotype is large. The chain carries TRBV6-4 and TRBJ2-1; 9 bases fit TRBD1. The junction had 10 bases not matched to a gene; V was cut back by 6 bases and J by 10 bases. CDR3 length: 14 residues. The germline V gene encodes CDR1 MRHNA and CDR2 SNTAGT. The CDR3 protein is CASSAKGGTGEQFF. The CDR3 region has the DNA TGTGCCAGCAGCGCTAAGGGGGGGACAGGGGAGCAGTTCTTC.

In this sample, this clonotype is large. This chain joins TRBV2 and TRBJ1-5; TRBD1 is a possible D gene (6 bases). There are 14 residues in the CDR3. V lost 6 bases and J lost 2, with 11 bases in between. Germline-derived CDR1 and CDR2 are SNHLY and FYNNEI. The CDR3 region has the DNA TGTGCCAGCAGGCGGAGGGGGGGCAATCAGCCCCAGCATTTT. Protein product: CASRRRGGNQPQHF.

By its share, this clonotype is medium-sized (0.01 to 0.1%). The chain links TRBV3-1 to TRBJ2-7, with TRBD2 matching 9 bases. The CDR3 has 15 amino acids. In germline, CDR1 is LGHDT, CDR2 YNNKEL (reference sequence). J gave up 3 bases and V 4 bases, and 7 bases lay outside the gene matches. As DNA, the CDR3 is TGTGCCAGCAGCCCCAGCGGGGGGCTAGGCTACGAGCAGTACTTC. Translation: CASSPSGGLGYEQYF.

By frequency in the sample, this clonotype is hyperexpanded. The genes are TRBV11-2 and TRBJ2-7; a possible D gene is TRBD1 (5 bases). Germline values: CDR1 SGHAT, CDR2 FQNNGV. Trimming left V 1 base short and J 3 bases short, with 7 bases between. The CDR3 spans 13 residues. CDR3 loop: CASSLGQLYEQYF. The DNA for the CDR3 is TGTGCCAGCAGCTTAGGACAGCTCTACGAGCAGTACTTC.

This clonotype is termed large (0.1 to 1%). In DNA form, the CDR3 reads TGCGCCAGCAGCCAAGGCGTAGGGGAGCCCTCCTACGAGCAGTACTTC. Translating gives CASSQGVGEPSYEQYF. This chain connects TRBV4-3 to TRBJ2-7; tentatively, D is TRBD1 or TRBD2 (5 bases each). Trimming removed 1 base from V and 0 bases from J, with 13 bases in between. Germline V gives CDR1 LGHNA, CDR2 YSLEER. The CDR3 is 16 residues long.